This is a list of T cell receptor beta chains from one sample in a study of shared clonotypes between healthy human individuals. This table comes from immunoSEQ multiplex PCR, and its TCRdb copy is limited to in-frame clones, with some not included. The table has about 1.5 million clones, approximately 98% seen once. The sample was naive CD4+ T cells sorted from blood. The receptors stem from a young man in good health. The CDR3 runs from the conserved cysteine through the conserved F or W. D genes are given only for firm matches. Size is omitted from some rows. Given values are once, few, many or a class for expanded clones.

J gene: TRBJ2-5
D gene: NA
V gene: TRBV20-1
clone size: NA
CDR3 protein: CSARYLETQYF
CDR3 DNA: TGCAGTGCTAGATATTTGGAGACCCAGTACTTC

J gene: TRBJ2-2
D gene: NA
V gene: TRBV10-3
clone size: NA
CDR3 protein: CAVNWSGELFF
CDR3 DNA: TGTGCCGTAAATTGGAGCGGGGAGCTGTTTTTT

J gene: TRBJ2-7
D gene: NA
V gene: TRBV4-1
clone size: NA
CDR3 protein: CASSQDLGSFYEQYF
CDR3 DNA: TGCGCCAGCAGCCAAGATCTCGGGAGCTTCTACGAGCAGTACTTC

J gene: TRBJ1-5
D gene: TRBD1
V gene: TRBV6-5
clone size: once
CDR3 protein: CASSYSWDSGQPQHF
CDR3 DNA: TGTGCCAGCAGTTACTCTTGGGACAGCGGGCAGCCCCAGCATTTT

J gene: TRBJ1-1
D gene: NA
V gene: TRBV29-1
clone size: NA
CDR3 protein: CSFTGRFRRTEAFF
CDR3 DNA: TGCAGCTTTACCGGTCGTTTCAGGAGGACTGAAGCTTTCTTT

J gene: TRBJ1-2
D gene: NA
V gene: TRBV29-1
clone size: NA
CDR3 protein: CSDTTLPYGYTF
CDR3 DNA: TGCAGCGATACGACTCTCCCATATGGCTACACCTTC

J gene: TRBJ1-2
D gene: NA
V gene: TRBV15
clone size: NA
CDR3 protein: CATSSAKYSYGYTF
CDR3 DNA: TGTGCCACCAGCAGCGCAAAGTATAGCTATGGCTACACCTTC

J gene: TRBJ1-5
D gene: NA
V gene: TRBV19
clone size: NA
CDR3 protein: CASSAQGNQPQHF
CDR3 DNA: TGTGCCAGTAGTGCCCAGGGAAATCAGCCCCAGCATTTT

J gene: TRBJ1-1
D gene: TRBD1
V gene: TRBV5-1
clone size: NA
CDR3 protein: CASSFNTGTAIEEAFF
CDR3 DNA: TGCGCCAGCAGCTTTAATACCGGGACAGCCATAGAAGAAGCTTTCTTT

J gene: TRBJ1-4
D gene: NA
V gene: TRBV6-5
clone size: NA
CDR3 protein: CASADIGREEKLFF
CDR3 DNA: TGTGCCAGCGCGGACATAGGCAGGGAGGAAAAACTGTTTTTT

J gene: TRBJ2-1
D gene: TRBD2
V gene: TRBV6-1
clone size: NA
CDR3 protein: CASSEAPRTSGRIDEQFF
CDR3 DNA: TGTGCCAGCAGTGAAGCCCCGCGGACTAGCGGGAGGATCGATGAGCAGTTCTTC

J gene: TRBJ2-1
D gene: TRBD2
V gene: TRBV7-9
clone size: NA
CDR3 protein: CASSLGLADYNEQFF
CDR3 DNA: TGTGCCAGCAGCCTGGGACTAGCGGACTACAATGAGCAGTTCTTC

J gene: TRBJ1-2
D gene: NA
V gene: TRBV14
clone size: NA
CDR3 protein: CASSQGSIRRDGTF
CDR3 DNA: TGTGCCAGCAGCCAAGGGTCGATTCGAAGGGATGGGACCTTC

J gene: TRBJ2-7
D gene: NA
V gene: TRBV5-4
clone size: NA
CDR3 protein: CASSPGPLSYEQYF
CDR3 DNA: TGTGCCAGCAGCCCGGGACCCCTCTCCTACGAGCAGTACTTC

J gene: TRBJ2-5
D gene: TRBD2
V gene: TRBV5-8
clone size: NA
CDR3 protein: CASSLWAGEGRETQYF
CDR3 DNA: TGTGCCAGCAGCTTGTGGGCGGGAGAGGGGCGAGAGACCCAGTACTTC

J gene: TRBJ2-7
D gene: NA
V gene: TRBV5-1
clone size: NA
CDR3 protein: CASSLMGTGSYEQYF
CDR3 DNA: TGCGCCAGCAGCTTGATGGGGACGGGATCCTACGAGCAGTACTTC

J gene: TRBJ1-5
D gene: NA
V gene: TRBV6-1
clone size: NA
CDR3 protein: CASSERSGYYQPQHF
CDR3 DNA: TGTGCCAGCAGTGAACGGTCAGGTTATTATCAGCCCCAGCATTTT

J gene: TRBJ2-1
D gene: TRBD1
V gene: TRBV5-4
clone size: once
CDR3 protein: CASSLETTGDEQFF
CDR3 DNA: TGTGCCAGCAGCTTGGAAACGACAGGGGATGAGCAGTTCTTC

J gene: TRBJ2-3
D gene: NA
V gene: TRBV20-1
clone size: NA
CDR3 protein: CTLPPRGGRGF
CDR3 DNA: TGCACCCTCCCCCCGAGGGGCGGGCGAGGATTT

J gene: TRBJ2-5
D gene: NA
V gene: TRBV4-3
clone size: NA
CDR3 protein: CASSQKGPPYQETQYF
CDR3 DNA: TGCGCCAGCAGCCAAAAGGGGCCCCCGTACCAAGAGACCCAGTACTTC

J gene: TRBJ2-3
D gene: TRBD2
V gene: TRBV5-1
clone size: NA
CDR3 protein: CASSSGLLSGIADTQYF
CDR3 DNA: TGCGCCAGCAGCTCCGGATTGCTCAGCGGGATTGCAGATACGCAGTATTTT

J gene: TRBJ2-7
D gene: TRBD1
V gene: TRBV6-1
clone size: NA
CDR3 protein: CASKVGQPYEQYF
CDR3 DNA: TGTGCCAGCAAAGTGGGACAGCCCTACGAGCAGTACTTC

J gene: TRBJ2-2
D gene: NA
V gene: TRBV11-2
clone size: NA
CDR3 protein: CASSLFQTSNTGELFF
CDR3 DNA: TGTGCCAGCAGCTTATTCCAGACTTCAAACACCGGGGAGCTGTTTTTT

J gene: TRBJ2-7
D gene: NA
V gene: TRBV11-1
clone size: NA
CDR3 protein: CASSLPASTYEQYF
CDR3 DNA: TGTGCCAGCAGCTTACCGGCATCAACCTACGAGCAGTACTTC

J gene: TRBJ2-5
D gene: TRBD1
V gene: TRBV7-9
clone size: NA
CDR3 protein: CASSSRGNQETQYF
CDR3 DNA: TGTGCCAGCAGCTCCAGGGGGAACCAAGAGACCCAGTACTTC

J gene: TRBJ2-1
D gene: TRBD1
V gene: TRBV11-2
clone size: NA
CDR3 protein: CASSLVGGTYNEQFF
CDR3 DNA: TGTGCCAGCAGCTTAGTAGGGGGCACCTACAATGAGCAGTTCTTC

J gene: TRBJ2-7
D gene: TRBD1
V gene: TRBV25-1
clone size: NA
CDR3 protein: CASSAAGQGWYEQYF
CDR3 DNA: TGTGCCAGCAGTGCCGCCGGACAGGGGTGGTACGAGCAGTACTTC

J gene: TRBJ1-1
D gene: NA
V gene: TRBV2
clone size: NA
CDR3 protein: CASSLQEQNTEAFF
CDR3 DNA: TGTGCCAGCAGCTTACAGGAACAGAACACTGAAGCTTTCTTT